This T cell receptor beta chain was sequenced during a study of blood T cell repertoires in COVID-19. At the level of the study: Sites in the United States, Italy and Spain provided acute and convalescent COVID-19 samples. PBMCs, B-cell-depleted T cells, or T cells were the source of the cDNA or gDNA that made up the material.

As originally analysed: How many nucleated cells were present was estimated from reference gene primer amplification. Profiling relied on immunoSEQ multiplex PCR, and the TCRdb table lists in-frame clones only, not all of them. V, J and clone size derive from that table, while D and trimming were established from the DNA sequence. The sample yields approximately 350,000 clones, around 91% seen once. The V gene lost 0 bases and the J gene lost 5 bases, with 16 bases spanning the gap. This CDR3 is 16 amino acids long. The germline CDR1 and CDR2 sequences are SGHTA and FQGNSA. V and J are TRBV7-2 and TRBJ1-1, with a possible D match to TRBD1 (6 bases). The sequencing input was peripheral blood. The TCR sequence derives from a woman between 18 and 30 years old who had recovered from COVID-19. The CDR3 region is CASSLAQGLRRTEAFF. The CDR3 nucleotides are TGTGCCAGCAGCTTAGCGCAGGGGCTAAGAAGAACTGAAGCTTTCTTT.